This T cell receptor (beta chain) was sequenced during a study of radiation and T cells in renal cell carcinoma. Study at large: Nephrectomy followed 15 Gy stereotactic body radiation by 4 weeks.

Remarks on this clone: Its antigen remains unknown.

Findings and caveats of the study: From baseline, blood top tumor clonotypes peaked at 2 weeks post-radiation.

The data were produced by immunoSEQ multiplex PCR, yet TCRdb's version contains in-frame clones alone and is incomplete. The table shows 150,000 or so clones, with 87% occurring only once. V was cut by 0 bases and J by 15 bases, with 18 bases left in between. The CDR3 runs 14 residues. Germline CDR1 and CDR2: LGHNA and YSLEER. Stated time point: blood 2 weeks post-SBRT. The treatment: 15 Gy SBRT to primary tumor, nephrectomy 4 weeks later. The chain recombines TRBV4-3 with TRBJ2-1, with a tentative D call TRBD2 (5 bases). This clonotype originated in a woman between 50 and 59 years old with renal cell carcinoma. This specimen was blood, taken from a patient whose treatment included radiotherapy and nephrectomy. The CDR3 spells CASSQDRGEGIRFF. In DNA, the CDR3 is TGCGCCAGCAGCCAAGATCGGGGAGAGGGAATAAGGTTCTTC.